This T cell receptor (beta chain) was retrieved from a study of blood T cell repertoires in COVID-19. Overall study context: Researchers got acute and convalescent COVID-19 samples from the United States, Italy and Spain. The analysed material was cDNA or gDNA that came from T cells, B-cell-depleted T cells, or PBMCs.

Data came from immunoSEQ multiplex PCR; TCRdb stores just in-frame clones and leaves some out. The data show hundreds of thousands of clones, 65% to 90% seen once. The participants were between about 18 and 100 years old and came from some 25 US areas. What the recovered Cohort 3 donors had was two negative PCRs, clearance, or symptom resolution. V dropped 0 bases and J dropped 0 bases, with 6 bases sitting between them. CDR1 is SGHRS, CDR2 YFSETQ, per germline. The CDR3 consists of 14 residues. About this clone itself: This specimen includes other DNA sequences encoding the same CDR3.

This TCR was recovered from a man in his forties or fifties who had recovered from COVID-19. V is TRBV5-1 and J is TRBJ1-1; D unclear. Material for sequencing was PBMCs or T cells enriched from blood (not recorded which). The CDR3 region has the DNA TGCGCCAGCAGCTTGGGACAAGTGAACACTGAAGCTTTCTTT. As protein: CASSLGQVNTEAFF.